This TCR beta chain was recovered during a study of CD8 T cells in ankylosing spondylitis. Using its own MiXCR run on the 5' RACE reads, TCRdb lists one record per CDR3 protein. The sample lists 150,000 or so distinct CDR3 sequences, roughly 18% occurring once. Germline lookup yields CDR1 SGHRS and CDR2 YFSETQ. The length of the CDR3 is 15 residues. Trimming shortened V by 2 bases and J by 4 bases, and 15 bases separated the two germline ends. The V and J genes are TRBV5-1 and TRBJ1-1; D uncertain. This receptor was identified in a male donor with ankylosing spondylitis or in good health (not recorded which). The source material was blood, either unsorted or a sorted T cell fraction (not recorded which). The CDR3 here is CASSLSPWRVTEAFF. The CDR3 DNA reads TGCGCCAGCAGCTTATCCCCCTGGAGGGTCACTGAAGCTTTCTTT.